This T cell receptor beta chain was captured in a study of T cells in Graves' hyperthyroidism and ophthalmopathy. Study observations and caveats: Ophthalmopathy, which appeared later, was predicted by the model a median about 6.8 months before onset.

Amplification of TCR beta CDR3 regions was performed using RNA transcripts as template. RT-PCR in the first round (using the HTBI primer set) targeted the TCR CDR3. MiXCR, run by TCRdb on the multiplex PCR reads, gives a single entry per CDR3 protein. The sample lists about 400,000 distinct CDR3 sequences, 15% seen once, with 15% to 20% in the top ten. Note on this clonotype: Its antigen is as yet unknown.

The clonotype originates from a woman between 55 and 75 years old with Graves' ophthalmopathy. Sequencing was done on a sample of blood.

The CDR3 protein is CASSSGLAGISTDTQYF. The CDR3 nucleotides read TGTGCCAGCAGTTCGGGACTAGCGGGGATTAGCACAGATACGCAGTATTTT. The rearrangement links TRBV27 to TRBJ2-3; 13 bases align to TRBD2. V shed 4 bases, J shed 0 bases, and the junction held 4 bases outside the gene matches. This CDR3 comprises 17 residues. Germline CDR1 is MNHEY and CDR2 is SMNVEV (reference sequence).